The subject of this entry is one TCR beta chain. Trimming removed 3 bases from V and 6 bases from J, with 6 bases in between. This CDR3 region has 11 residues. Germline loops: CDR1 WSHSY, CDR2 SAAADI. The source of the sample is a study of OX40 agonist ivuxolimab in advanced cancers. The assay was immunoSEQ multiplex PCR, and TCRdb's table has in-frame clones only and misses some. Here the sample spans about 110,000 clones, approximately 90% being singletons. The input for sequencing was CD4+ or CD8+ T cells sorted from blood, taken in a trial of the OX40 agonist ivuxolimab. The sequence was collected from an adult with an advanced solid tumor such as melanoma, head and neck, liver or kidney cancer. The chain links TRBV10-2 to TRBJ2-7; no firm D call. The CDR3 here is CASSDLSEQYF. CDR3 coding DNA: TGCGCCAGCAGTGATCTTTCCGAGCAGTACTTC.